A selection of T cell receptor beta chains follows, all from one sample in a study of shared clonotypes between healthy human individuals. Profiled with immunoSEQ multiplex PCR; TCRdb holds only in-frame clones, not every one. The repertoire holds 1.6 million or so clones, about 98.5% seen once, with around 0.38% in the top ten. Sequenced: naive CD4+ T cells sorted from blood. These receptors were taken from a man between 25 and 39 years old in good health. The CDR3 runs from the conserved cysteine through the conserved F or W. A D gene is named only where the DNA matches it firmly. Clone size appears in some rows only: once, few, many, or a class for an expanded clone.

TRBJ2-6	TRBV5-1	.	.	CASSFGQGFDGGANVLTF	TGCGCCAGCAGCTTTGGGCAGGGTTTTGACGGTGGGGCCAACGTCCTGACTTTC
TRBJ1-5	TRBV18	.	.	CASSPGGNQPQHF	TGTGCCAGCTCACCGGGCGGCAATCAGCCCCAGCATTTT
TRBJ2-7	TRBV28	.	.	CASRPGLRYEQYF	TGTGCCAGCAGGCCGGGACTGCGATACGAGCAGTACTTC
TRBJ2-7	TRBV27	.	TRBD1	CASSPQDRSKYYEQYF	TGTGCCAGCAGTCCCCAGGACAGGTCGAAGTACTACGAGCAGTACTTC
TRBJ2-2	TRBV5-1	.	.	CASSLSLGGDTGELFF	TGCGCCAGCAGCTTGAGTCTGGGCGGGGACACCGGGGAGCTGTTTTTT
TRBJ2-3	TRBV27	.	.	CASSKGGLTTDTQYF	TGTGCCAGCAGTAAAGGGGGACTTACCACAGATACGCAGTATTTT
TRBJ2-1	TRBV2	.	TRBD1	CASLPARTGRFF	TGTGCCAGCCTACCGGCCAGGACAGGCCGGTTCTTC
TRBJ2-2	TRBV11-2	few	.	CASSLDPPPNTGELFF	TGTGCCAGCAGCTTAGATCCCCCTCCGAACACCGGGGAGCTGTTTTTT
TRBJ2-1	TRBV29-1	.	.	CSVSLGGNEQFF	TGCAGCGTCTCCTTGGGAGGCAATGAGCAGTTCTTC
TRBJ1-2	TRBV28	.	.	CASSARRRETNYGYTF	TGTGCCAGCAGTGCCCGCCGGCGGGAGACTAACTATGGCTACACCTTC
TRBJ1-4	TRBV21-1	once	.	CATELDRPTTTNEKLFF	TGTGCCACCGAACTAGACAGGCCTACGACAACTAATGAAAAACTGTTTTTT
TRBJ1-5	TRBV10-3	.	.	CAIRDAGDSNQPQHF	TGTGCCATCAGAGACGCAGGGGATAGCAATCAGCCCCAGCATTTT
TRBJ1-2	TRBV5-4	.	.	CASSPEVNLYGYTF	TGTGCCAGCAGCCCGGAAGTAAACCTCTATGGCTACACCTTC
TRBJ1-1	TRBV2	.	TRBD1	CASSRTGIYTEAFF	TGTGCCAGCAGTAGGACAGGGATATACACTGAAGCTTTCTTT
TRBJ2-3	TRBV9	.	.	CASSLVATDTQYF	TGTGCCAGCAGCCTTGTAGCTACAGATACGCAGTATTTT
TRBJ1-5	TRBV2	.	.	CASSDKQGGQPQHF	TGTGCCAGCAGTGACAAGCAAGGTGGTCAGCCCCAGCATTTT
TRBJ2-7	TRBV7-2	.	.	CASSYNYEQYF	TGTGCCAGCAGCTACAATTACGAGCAGTACTTC
TRBJ2-1	TRBV29-1	.	.	CSVARGPDEQFF	TGCAGCGTTGCGCGGGGCCCAGATGAGCAGTTCTTC
TRBJ2-5	TRBV5-6	.	.	CASSFFVGSGAEETQYF	TGTGCCAGCAGCTTTTTTGTGGGCTCTGGGGCCGAAGAGACCCAGTACTTC
TRBJ2-3	TRBV7-2	.	.	CASSLTHTDTQYF	TGTGCCAGCAGCTTAACCCACACAGATACGCAGTATTTT
TRBJ2-5	TRBV9	.	.	CASSVAHGQETQYF	TGTGCCAGCAGCGTAGCCCATGGCCAAGAGACCCAGTACTTC
TRBJ2-7	TRBV9	.	.	CASSSPYEQYF	TGTGCCAGCAGCAGCCCCTACGAGCAGTACTTC
TRBJ2-5	TRBV5-1	.	.	CASSLSRAQETQYF	TGCGCCAGCAGCTTGTCCAGAGCCCAAGAGACCCAGTACTTC
TRBJ2-1	TRBV14	.	TRBD2	CASSQTTSYRSPSSYNEQFF	TGTGCCAGCAGCCAAACGACTAGCTACCGGTCCCCGAGCTCCTACAATGAGCAGTTCTTC
TRBJ1-1	TRBV5-4	.	TRBD1	CASSSPANPGGEAFF	TGTGCCAGCAGCTCGCCCGCTAACCCAGGGGGTGAAGCTTTCTTT
TRBJ1-5	TRBV14	.	.	CASSEQANQPQHF	TGTGCCAGCAGCGAACAGGCTAATCAGCCCCAGCATTTT
TRBJ1-1	TRBV7-9	once	.	CASSFSRTNTEAFF	TGTGCCAGCAGCTTTTCGAGGACGAACACTGAAGCTTTCTTT
TRBJ2-6	TRBV5-1	.	.	CASSLVPSAGANVLTF	TGCGCCAGCAGCTTGGTCCCAAGCGCTGGGGCCAACGTCCTGACTTTC